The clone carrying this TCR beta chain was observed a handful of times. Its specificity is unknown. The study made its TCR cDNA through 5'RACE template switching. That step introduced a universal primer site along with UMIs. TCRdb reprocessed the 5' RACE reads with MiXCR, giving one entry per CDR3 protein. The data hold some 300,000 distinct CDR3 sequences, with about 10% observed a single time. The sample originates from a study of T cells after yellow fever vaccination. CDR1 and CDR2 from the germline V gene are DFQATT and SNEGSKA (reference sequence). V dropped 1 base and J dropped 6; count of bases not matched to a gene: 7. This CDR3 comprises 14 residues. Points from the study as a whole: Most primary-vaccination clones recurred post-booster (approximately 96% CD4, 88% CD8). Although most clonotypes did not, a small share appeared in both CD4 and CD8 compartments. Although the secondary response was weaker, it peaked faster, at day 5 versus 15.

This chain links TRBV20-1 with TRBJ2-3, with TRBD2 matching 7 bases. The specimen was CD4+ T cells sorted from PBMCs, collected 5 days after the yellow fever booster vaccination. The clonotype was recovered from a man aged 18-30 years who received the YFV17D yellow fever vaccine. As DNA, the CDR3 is TGCAGTGCTAGAGCCCGACTAGCATCGGATACGCAGTATTTT. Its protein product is CSARARLASDTQYF.